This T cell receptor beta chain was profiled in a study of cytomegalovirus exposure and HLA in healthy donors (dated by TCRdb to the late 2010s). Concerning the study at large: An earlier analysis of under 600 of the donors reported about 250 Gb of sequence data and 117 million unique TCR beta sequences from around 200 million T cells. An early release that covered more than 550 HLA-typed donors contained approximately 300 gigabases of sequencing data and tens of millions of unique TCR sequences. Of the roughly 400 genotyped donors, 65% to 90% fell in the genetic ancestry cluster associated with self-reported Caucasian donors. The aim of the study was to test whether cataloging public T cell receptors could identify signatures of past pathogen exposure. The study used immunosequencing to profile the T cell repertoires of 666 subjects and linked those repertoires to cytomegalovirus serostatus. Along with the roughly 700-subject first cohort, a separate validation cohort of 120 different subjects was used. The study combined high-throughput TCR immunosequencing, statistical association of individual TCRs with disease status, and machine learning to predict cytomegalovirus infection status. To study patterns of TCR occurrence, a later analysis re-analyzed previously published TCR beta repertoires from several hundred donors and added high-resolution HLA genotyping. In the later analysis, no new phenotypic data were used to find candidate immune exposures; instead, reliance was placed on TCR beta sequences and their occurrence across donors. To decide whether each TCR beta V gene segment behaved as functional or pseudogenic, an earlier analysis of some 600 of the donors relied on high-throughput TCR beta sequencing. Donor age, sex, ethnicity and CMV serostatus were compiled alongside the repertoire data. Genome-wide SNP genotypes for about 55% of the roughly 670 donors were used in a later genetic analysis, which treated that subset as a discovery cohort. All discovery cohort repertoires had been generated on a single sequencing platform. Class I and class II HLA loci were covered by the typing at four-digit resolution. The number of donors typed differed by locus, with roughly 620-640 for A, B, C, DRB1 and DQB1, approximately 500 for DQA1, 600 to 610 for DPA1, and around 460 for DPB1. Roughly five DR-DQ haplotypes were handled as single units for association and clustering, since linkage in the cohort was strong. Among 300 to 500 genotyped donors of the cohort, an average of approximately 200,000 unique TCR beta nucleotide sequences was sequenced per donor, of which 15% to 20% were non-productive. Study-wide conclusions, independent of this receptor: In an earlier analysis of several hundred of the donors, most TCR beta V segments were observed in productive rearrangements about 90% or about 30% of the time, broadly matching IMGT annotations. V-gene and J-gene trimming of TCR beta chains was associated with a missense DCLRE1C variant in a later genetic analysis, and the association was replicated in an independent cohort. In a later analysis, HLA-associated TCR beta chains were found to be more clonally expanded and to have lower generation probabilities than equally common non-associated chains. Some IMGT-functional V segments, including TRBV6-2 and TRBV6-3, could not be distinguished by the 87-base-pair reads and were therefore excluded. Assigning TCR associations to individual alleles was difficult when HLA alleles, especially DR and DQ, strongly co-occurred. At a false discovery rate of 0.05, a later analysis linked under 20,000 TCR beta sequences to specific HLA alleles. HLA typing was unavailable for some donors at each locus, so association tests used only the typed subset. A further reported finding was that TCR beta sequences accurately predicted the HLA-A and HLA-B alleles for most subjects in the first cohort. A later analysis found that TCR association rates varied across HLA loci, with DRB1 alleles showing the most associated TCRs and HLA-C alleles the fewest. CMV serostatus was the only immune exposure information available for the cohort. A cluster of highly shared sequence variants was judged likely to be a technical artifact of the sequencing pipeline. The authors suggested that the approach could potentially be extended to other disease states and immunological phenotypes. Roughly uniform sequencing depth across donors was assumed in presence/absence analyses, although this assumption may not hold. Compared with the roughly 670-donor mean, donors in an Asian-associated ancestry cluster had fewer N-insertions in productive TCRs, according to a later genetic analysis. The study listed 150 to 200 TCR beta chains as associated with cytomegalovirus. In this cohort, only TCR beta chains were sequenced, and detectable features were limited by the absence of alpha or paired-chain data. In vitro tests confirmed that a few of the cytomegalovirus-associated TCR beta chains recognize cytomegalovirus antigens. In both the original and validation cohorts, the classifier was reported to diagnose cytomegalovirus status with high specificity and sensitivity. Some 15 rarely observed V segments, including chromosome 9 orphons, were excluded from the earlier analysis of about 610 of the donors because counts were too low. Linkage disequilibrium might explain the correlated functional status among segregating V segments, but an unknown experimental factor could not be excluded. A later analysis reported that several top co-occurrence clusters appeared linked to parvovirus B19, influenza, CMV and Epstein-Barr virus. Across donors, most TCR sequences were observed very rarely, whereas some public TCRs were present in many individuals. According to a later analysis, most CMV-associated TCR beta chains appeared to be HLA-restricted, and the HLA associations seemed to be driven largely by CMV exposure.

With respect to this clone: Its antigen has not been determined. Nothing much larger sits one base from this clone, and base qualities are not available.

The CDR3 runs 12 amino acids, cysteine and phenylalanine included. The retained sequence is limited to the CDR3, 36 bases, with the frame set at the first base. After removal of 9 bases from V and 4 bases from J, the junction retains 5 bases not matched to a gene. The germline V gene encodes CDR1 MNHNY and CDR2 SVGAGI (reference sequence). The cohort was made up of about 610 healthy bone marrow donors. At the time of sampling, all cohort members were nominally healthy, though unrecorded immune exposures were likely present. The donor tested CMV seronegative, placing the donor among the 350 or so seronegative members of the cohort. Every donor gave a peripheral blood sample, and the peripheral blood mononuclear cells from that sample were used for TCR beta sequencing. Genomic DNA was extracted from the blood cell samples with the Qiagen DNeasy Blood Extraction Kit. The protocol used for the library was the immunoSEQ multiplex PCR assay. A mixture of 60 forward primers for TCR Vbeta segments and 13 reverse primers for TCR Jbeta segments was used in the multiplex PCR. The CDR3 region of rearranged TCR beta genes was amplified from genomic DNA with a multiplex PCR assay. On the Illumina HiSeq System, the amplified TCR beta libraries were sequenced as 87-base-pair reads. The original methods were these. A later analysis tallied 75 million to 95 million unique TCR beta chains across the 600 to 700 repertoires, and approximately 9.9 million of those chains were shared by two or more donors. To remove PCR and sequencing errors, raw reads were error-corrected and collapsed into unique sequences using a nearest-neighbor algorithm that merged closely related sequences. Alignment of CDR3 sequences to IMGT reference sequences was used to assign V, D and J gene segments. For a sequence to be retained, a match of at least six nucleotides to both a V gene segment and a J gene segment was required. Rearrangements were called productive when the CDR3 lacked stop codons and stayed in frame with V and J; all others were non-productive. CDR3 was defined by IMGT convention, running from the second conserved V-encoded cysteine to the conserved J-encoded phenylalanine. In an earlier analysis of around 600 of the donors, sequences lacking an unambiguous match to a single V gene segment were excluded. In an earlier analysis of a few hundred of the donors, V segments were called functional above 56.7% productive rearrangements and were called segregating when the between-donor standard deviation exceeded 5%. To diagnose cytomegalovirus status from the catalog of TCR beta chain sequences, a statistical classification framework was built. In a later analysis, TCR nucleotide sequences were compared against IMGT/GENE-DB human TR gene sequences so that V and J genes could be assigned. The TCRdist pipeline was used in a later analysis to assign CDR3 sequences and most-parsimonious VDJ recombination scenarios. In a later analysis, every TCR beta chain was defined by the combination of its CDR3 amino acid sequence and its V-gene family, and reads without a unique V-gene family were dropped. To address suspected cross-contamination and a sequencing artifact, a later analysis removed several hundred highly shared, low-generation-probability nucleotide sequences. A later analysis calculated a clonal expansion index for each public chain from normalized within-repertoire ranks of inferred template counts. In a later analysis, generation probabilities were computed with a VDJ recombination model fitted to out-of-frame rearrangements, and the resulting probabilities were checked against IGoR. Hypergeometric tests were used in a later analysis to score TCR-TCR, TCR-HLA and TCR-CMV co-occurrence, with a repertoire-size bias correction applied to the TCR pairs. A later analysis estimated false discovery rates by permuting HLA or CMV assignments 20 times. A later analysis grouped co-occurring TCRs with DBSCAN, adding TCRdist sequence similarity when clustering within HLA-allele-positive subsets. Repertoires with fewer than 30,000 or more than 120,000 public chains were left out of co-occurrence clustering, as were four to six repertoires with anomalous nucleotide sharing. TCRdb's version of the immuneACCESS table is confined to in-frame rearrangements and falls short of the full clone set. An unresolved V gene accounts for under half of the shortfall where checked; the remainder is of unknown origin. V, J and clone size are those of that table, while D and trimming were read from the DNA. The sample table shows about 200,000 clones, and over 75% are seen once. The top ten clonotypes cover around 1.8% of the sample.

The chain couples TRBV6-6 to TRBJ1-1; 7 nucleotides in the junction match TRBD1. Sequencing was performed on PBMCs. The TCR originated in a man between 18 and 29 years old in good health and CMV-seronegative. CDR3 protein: CASFTGVTEAFF. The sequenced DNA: TGTGCCAGTTTTACAGGGGTCACTGAAGCTTTCTTT.